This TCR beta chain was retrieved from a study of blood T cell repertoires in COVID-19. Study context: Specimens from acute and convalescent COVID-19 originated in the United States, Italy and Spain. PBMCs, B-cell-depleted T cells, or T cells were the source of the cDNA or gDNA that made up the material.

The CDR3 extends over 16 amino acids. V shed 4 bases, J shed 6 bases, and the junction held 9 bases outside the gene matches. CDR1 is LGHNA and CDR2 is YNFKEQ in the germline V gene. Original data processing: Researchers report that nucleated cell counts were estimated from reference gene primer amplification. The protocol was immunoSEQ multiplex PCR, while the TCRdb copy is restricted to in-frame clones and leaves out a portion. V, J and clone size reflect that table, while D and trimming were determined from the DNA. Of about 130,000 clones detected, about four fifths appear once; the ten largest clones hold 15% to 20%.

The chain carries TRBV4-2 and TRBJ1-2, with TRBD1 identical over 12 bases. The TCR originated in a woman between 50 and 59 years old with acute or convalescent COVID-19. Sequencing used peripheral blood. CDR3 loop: CASSRIGTGGFDGYTF. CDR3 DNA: TGTGCCAGCAGCCGAATCGGGACAGGGGGCTTTGATGGCTACACCTTC.